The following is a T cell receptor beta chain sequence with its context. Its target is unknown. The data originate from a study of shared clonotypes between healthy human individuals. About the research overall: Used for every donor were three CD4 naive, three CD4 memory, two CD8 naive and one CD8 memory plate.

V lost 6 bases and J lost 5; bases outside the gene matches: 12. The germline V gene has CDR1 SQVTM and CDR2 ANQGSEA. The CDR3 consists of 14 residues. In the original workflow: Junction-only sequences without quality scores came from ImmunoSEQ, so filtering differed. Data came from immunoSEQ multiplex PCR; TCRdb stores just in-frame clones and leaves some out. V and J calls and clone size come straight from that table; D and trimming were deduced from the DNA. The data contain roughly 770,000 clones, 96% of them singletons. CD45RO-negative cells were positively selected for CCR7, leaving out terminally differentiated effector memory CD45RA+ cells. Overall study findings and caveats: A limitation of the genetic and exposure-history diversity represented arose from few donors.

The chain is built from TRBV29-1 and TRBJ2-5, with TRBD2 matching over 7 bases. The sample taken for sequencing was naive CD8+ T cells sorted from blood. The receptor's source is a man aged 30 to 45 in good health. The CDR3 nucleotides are TGCAGCGTCACCCCGGCTAGCGGTGGGGAGACCCAGTACTTC. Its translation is CSVTPASGGETQYF.